The present entry profiles one T cell receptor beta chain with its context. Its antigen is unknown. A much bigger clone sits one base away, suggesting this may be a read error. Other DNA sequences in the sample encode the same CDR3. The method was immunoSEQ multiplex PCR; TCRdb's version includes in-frame clones alone and lacks a portion of them. The repertoire holds 40,000 or so clones, with around 80% as singletons. Autologous stem cell transplantation was followed by relapse in every patient, and brentuximab vedotin exposure varied. Best overall response was complete response, partial response or progressive disease in these relapsed/refractory classical Hodgkin lymphoma patients. These data originate in a study of PD-1 blockade in classical Hodgkin lymphoma. The length of the CDR3 is 16 residues. Per germline, CDR1 KGHSH and CDR2 LQKENI. Broader study findings: No one has yet defined what causes the repertoire differences, which may be disease activity or prior therapy. Newly diagnosed patients were said to have less baseline TCR diversity than healthy donors did. TCR diversity in CD4+, not CD8+, cells rose significantly by C4D1.

The gene calls are TRBV18 and TRBJ2-7; either TRBD1 or TRBD2 may fit D (5 bases each). The sequencing here drew on peripheral blood mononuclear cells (PBMCs), taken at baseline. This TCR derives from a human donor with classical Hodgkin lymphoma. The CDR3 reads CASSPVGAGDYYEQYF. The DNA of the CDR3 is TGCGCCAGCTCACCCGTCGGGGCGGGCGACTACTACGAGCAGTACTTC.